Listed below are T cell receptor beta chains from one sample, sequenced in a study of resident and recirculating memory T cells in vitiligo. Assay: immunoSEQ multiplex PCR; the TCRdb copy retains only in-frame clones and omits some. The sample holds approximately 69,000 clones, approximately 89% seen once. The sample consisted of blood. Receptors originate from a male donor with vitiligo. Each CDR3 is given with its conserved first and last residue. The D gene is left open where the match is weak. Clone size appears in some rows only: once, few, many, or a class for an expanded clone.

v_gene	abundance	j_gene	d_gene	CDR3nt	CDR3aa
TRBV7-9	.	TRBJ2-1	.	TGTGCCAGCAGCTTAGCGTTTGGTGCAGGGCCAAATGAGCAGTTCTTC	CASSLAFGAGPNEQFF
TRBV19	.	TRBJ1-2	TRBD1	TGTGCCAGTAGTTGGACAGGGATGGTTGATGGCTACACCTTC	CASSWTGMVDGYTF
TRBV25-1	.	TRBJ2-3	.	TGTGCCAGCGGGCCCTACGGATCCACAGATACGCAGTATTTT	CASGPYGSTDTQYF
TRBV10-3	.	TRBJ2-3	.	TGTGCCACCACGAGGGCTACGCCTAGCACAGATACGCAGTATTTT	CATTRATPSTDTQYF
TRBV7-9	.	TRBJ1-2	TRBD1	TGTGCCAGCAGCTTCCAATTTTGGGTGGGACAGGGTAATGGCTACACCTTC	CASSFQFWVGQGNGYTF
TRBV28	.	TRBJ2-3	TRBD2	TGTGCCAGCAGTTTGTCTAGCGGGGCCACTAGCACAGATACGCAGTATTTT	CASSLSSGATSTDTQYF
TRBV6-5	.	TRBJ2-7	TRBD2	TGTGCCAGCAGTTCGGGGGGGCAGGATTACGAGCAGTACTTC	CASSSGGQDYEQYF
TRBV19	.	TRBJ2-7	.	TGTGCCAGTAGTATAGGGCGCGGGGCCACCTACGAGCAGTACTTC	CASSIGRGATYEQYF
TRBV28	.	TRBJ1-1	.	TGTGCCAGCAGTATCGGACTAGAAGCTTTCTTT	CASSIGLEAFF
TRBV2	.	TRBJ2-7	.	TGTGCCAGCGGTGCTGTAGGGGGAAGTGAGCACGAGCAGTACTTC	CASGAVGGSEHEQYF
TRBV7-2	.	TRBJ2-7	.	TGTGCCAGCAGCTTCTGGGCAGGTGGCAACGAGCAGTACTTC	CASSFWAGGNEQYF
TRBV6-5	.	TRBJ2-7	TRBD1	TGTGCCAGCAGTTACTTTCAGGGGGCAGGGCAGTACTTC	CASSYFQGAGQYF
TRBV29-1	.	TRBJ2-3	.	TGCAGCGTCGGACTCCGGGACAAGCAGTATTTT	CSVGLRDKQYF
TRBV28	.	TRBJ2-3	TRBD2	TGTGCCAGCAGTTTAGCCTCTAGCGGGGGGCGCACAGATACGCAGTATTTT	CASSLASSGGRTDTQYF
TRBV18	.	TRBJ2-7	.	TGTGCCAGCTCACTCAGTTCAGGGGACGAGCAGTACTTC	CASSLSSGDEQYF
TRBV5-1	.	TRBJ1-1	TRBD1	TGCGCCAGCAGCTTGATTTCTCGTACCGGGACAGGGGACATGAACACTGAAGCTTTCTTT	CASSLISRTGTGDMNTEAFF
TRBV19	.	TRBJ2-3	.	TGTGCCAGTAGTATAAGGAGAGATACGCAGTATTTT	CASSIRRDTQYF
TRBV13	.	TRBJ2-1	TRBD1	TGTGCCAGCAGCTTCAGGGGGCCTAACAATGAGCAGTTCTTC	CASSFRGPNNEQFF
TRBV4-3	.	TRBJ1-2	TRBD1	TGCGCCAGCAGCCAGACGACAGGGGTTCTCAACTATGGCTACACCTTC	CASSQTTGVLNYGYTF
TRBV2	.	TRBJ1-2	TRBD1	TGTGCCAGCAGTGGGACAGGGGGCTATCGGGGCTACACCTTC	CASSGTGGYRGYTF
TRBV28	.	TRBJ1-4	TRBD1	TGTGCCAGCAAACTACAGGGGGCCGGCGAAAAACTGTTTTTT	CASKLQGAGEKLFF
TRBV5-1	few	TRBJ2-7	TRBD1	TGCGCCAGCAGCTTGATTGGGACAGGGGGCTACGAGCAGTACTTC	CASSLIGTGGYEQYF
TRBV9	.	TRBJ2-5	.	TGTGCCAGCAGCGTTCAGACTGGATTCCAAGAGACCCAGTACTTC	CASSVQTGFQETQYF
TRBV5-1	.	TRBJ1-1	TRBD1	TGCGCCAGCAGCTTCGGGACAGGGATCAGGAACACTGAAGCTTTCTTT	CASSFGTGIRNTEAFF
TRBV4-3	.	TRBJ1-2	.	TGCGCCAGCAGCCAAGATGCGCAGGGGCGCACCTATGGCTACACCTTC	CASSQDAQGRTYGYTF
TRBV6-1	once	TRBJ1-1	TRBD1	TGTGCCAGCAGTGAATCCCCGGGACAGGGAGCCACTGAAGCTTTCTTT	CASSESPGQGATEAFF
TRBV7-2	.	TRBJ2-3	.	TGTGCCAGCAGCTCCAGGGTATTTGGAACGCAGTATTTT	CASSSRVFGTQYF
TRBV7-6	.	TRBJ1-1	TRBD1	TGTGCCAGCAGCCCCCGACAGGGCGAGAACACTGAAGCTTTCTTT	CASSPRQGENTEAFF
TRBV4-2	.	TRBJ1-2	TRBD1	TGTGCCAGCAGCCTCGAACCGGGACAGGCGATCTATGGCTACACCTTC	CASSLEPGQAIYGYTF
TRBV6-6	once	TRBJ2-7	.	TGTGCCAGCAGTAAGGACAGCTACGAGCAGTACTTC	CASSKDSYEQYF
TRBV7-3	.	TRBJ2-3	.	TGTGCCAGCAGCCACCCCGCAGGCACAGATACGCAGTATTTT	CASSHPAGTDTQYF
TRBV28	.	TRBJ2-5	TRBD2	TGTGCCAGCAGTCTTCCCTGGGCTAGCGGAGAGACCCAGTACTTC	CASSLPWASGETQYF
TRBV14	.	TRBJ1-1	.	TGTGCCAGCTTTCGGCGGGCTTTCTTT	CASFRRAFF
TRBV10-3	.	TRBJ1-2	.	TGTGCCATCAGTGAGGGGGCGCAGTACTATGGCTACACCTTC	CAISEGAQYYGYTF
TRBV5-1	.	TRBJ1-4	.	TGCGCCAGCAGCCTGGACAGCTATAATGAAAAACTGTTTTTT	CASSLDSYNEKLFF
TRBV5-1	.	TRBJ1-3	.	TGCGCCAGCAGCTTGGAATCGGCAGGGTTCGGGAACACCATATATTTT	CASSLESAGFGNTIYF
TRBV28	.	TRBJ2-7	.	TGTGCCAGCAGTTTCTGGAGGGAATCCTACGAGCAGTACTTC	CASSFWRESYEQYF
TRBV27	few	TRBJ1-6	.	TGTGCCAGCAGTTTACAGAATTCACCCCTCCACTTT	CASSLQNSPLHF
TRBV10-3	.	TRBJ1-2	.	TGTGCCATCAGCGTCGACAGCGCCCCGAGGGGCTACACCTTC	CAISVDSAPRGYTF
TRBV7-2	.	TRBJ2-3	TRBD2	TGTGCCAGCAGCTTAGTGGCGGGGGAGCCCCCCGATACGCAGTATTTT	CASSLVAGEPPDTQYF
TRBV20-1	.	TRBJ1-2	.	TGCACCCCCGGAGCGAACTATGGCTACACCTTC	CTPGANYGYTF
TRBV18	.	TRBJ1-1	TRBD1	TGTGCCAGCTCACCTTATGTGGCAGGGGGCCAAAACACTGAAGCTTTCTTT	CASSPYVAGGQNTEAFF
TRBV19	.	TRBJ2-1	.	TGTGCCAGTAGTATCCTGACTAATGAGCAGTTCTTC	CASSILTNEQFF
TRBV2	.	TRBJ1-1	.	TGTGCGACCGGCAGGTCGAGTACTTTGAACACTGAAGCTTTCTTT	CATGRSSTLNTEAFF
TRBV7-2	.	TRBJ1-2	.	TGTGCCAGCAGCTTAGCCTACAGCTATGGCTACACCTTC	CASSLAYSYGYTF
TRBV28	.	TRBJ2-7	TRBD1	TGTGCCAGCAGTTCCAGGGGGCGCGGGGAATTCTACGAGCAGTACTTC	CASSSRGRGEFYEQYF
TRBV4-1	.	TRBJ1-4	.	TGCGCCAGCAGCCACTGGGGGCAGGGTGAAAAACTGTTTTTT	CASSHWGQGEKLFF
TRBV6-1	.	TRBJ1-3	.	TGTGCCAGCAGCCCCGACAGGTCCTCTGGAAACACCATATATTTT	CASSPDRSSGNTIYF
TRBV5-8	.	TRBJ1-5	TRBD1	TGTGCCAGCAGCGACGGGACAGCTTATAGCAATCAGCCCCAGCATTTT	CASSDGTAYSNQPQHF
TRBV28	.	TRBJ1-1	TRBD1	TGTGCCAGCAGTTTTGTGGGACAGGTGAACACTGAAGCTTTCTTT	CASSFVGQVNTEAFF
TRBV5-6	.	TRBJ1-1	TRBD1	TGTGCCAGCAGCACTCAACAGGGGGCTTCTGAAGCTTTCTTT	CASSTQQGASEAFF
TRBV6-4	.	TRBJ1-1	TRBD1	TGTGCCAGCAGTCCGGGACAGGGGATCGCTGAAGCTTTCTTT	CASSPGQGIAEAFF
TRBV19	.	TRBJ1-4	TRBD1	TGTGCCAGTAGCCACTTTACGGGGACAGGGAGGGAAAAACTGTTTTTT	CASSHFTGTGREKLFF
TRBV19	.	TRBJ1-1	.	TGTGCCAGTAGTTATAGTGTGAACACTGAAGCTTTCTTT	CASSYSVNTEAFF